The entry that follows covers one TCR beta chain sequence. What antigen it recognizes has not been identified. No base qualities exist here, and no much larger clone lies one base off it. The cohort was made up of 666 healthy bone marrow donors. All cohort members were sampled while nominally healthy, although unrecorded immune exposures were likely present. The donor was CMV seronegative and was included in the group of a few hundred seronegative cohort members. Every donor gave a peripheral blood sample, and the peripheral blood mononuclear cells from that sample were used for TCR beta sequencing. Genomic DNA was extracted from the blood cell samples with the Qiagen DNeasy Blood Extraction Kit. Spanning cysteine to phenylalanine, the CDR3 consists of 17 amino acids. The CDR3 DNA has 51 bases and is translated from base 1. As encoded in the germline V gene, CDR1 is MGHRA while CDR2 is YSYEKL. The germline ends are 15 bases apart after V is trimmed by 1 base and J by 0 bases.

This sample is part of a study of cytomegalovirus exposure and HLA in healthy donors (dated by TCRdb to about 2017). The study in broad terms: According to an earlier analysis of 550 to 750 of the donors, about 179 million T cells yielded 95 million to 140 million unique TCR beta sequences and 250 to 350 Gb of sequence data. Approximately 300 gigabases of sequencing data and 91 million or so unique TCR sequences made up an early release that covered nearly 650 HLA-typed donors. Of the 300 to 500 genotyped donors, 65% to 90% were placed in the genetic ancestry cluster associated with self-reported Caucasian donors. The aim of the study was to test whether cataloging public T cell receptors could identify signatures of past pathogen exposure. Using immunosequencing, the study profiled T cell repertoires from 666 subjects and related those repertoires to cytomegalovirus serostatus. A separate validation cohort of over a hundred different subjects was used in addition to the roughly 700-subject first cohort. The study combined high-throughput TCR immunosequencing, statistical association of individual TCRs with disease status, and machine learning to predict cytomegalovirus infection status. In a later analysis, previously published TCR beta repertoires from hundreds of donors were re-analyzed and high-resolution HLA genotyping was added so that TCR occurrence patterns could be studied. The later analysis used no new phenotypic data to find candidate immune exposures, relying instead on TCR beta sequences and their occurrence across donors. An earlier analysis of 587 of the donors used high-throughput TCR beta sequencing to judge whether each TCR beta V gene segment behaved as functional or pseudogenic. Alongside the repertoire data, information on donor age, sex, ethnicity and CMV serostatus was compiled. Genome-wide SNP genotypes for about 55% of the 666 donors were used in a later genetic analysis, which treated that subset as a discovery cohort. All discovery cohort repertoires had been generated on a single sequencing platform. HLA typing covered class I and class II loci at four-digit resolution. The number of typed donors differed by locus: roughly 629-640 for A, B, C, DRB1 and DQB1; 522 for DQA1; some 610 for DPA1; and 400 to 480 for DPB1. A handful of DR-DQ haplotypes were handled as single units for association and clustering because linkage in the cohort was strong. On average, about 200,000 unique TCR beta nucleotide sequences were sequenced per donor among some 420 genotyped donors of the cohort, with roughly 18% of those sequences being non-productive. Broader findings and caveats from the paper: Because counts were too low, fewer than 20 rarely observed V segments, including chromosome 9 orphons, were excluded from the earlier analysis of 587 of the donors. According to a later analysis, TCR association rates differed among HLA loci, with DRB1 alleles showing the most associated TCRs and HLA-C alleles showing the fewest. Across donors, most TCR sequences were observed very rarely, whereas some public TCRs were present in many individuals. Because HLA typing was missing for some donors at each locus, association tests included only the typed subset. According to the authors, the approach could potentially be generalized to other disease states and immunological phenotypes. Assigning TCR associations to individual alleles was difficult when HLA alleles, especially DR and DQ, strongly co-occurred. Sequencing depth was assumed to be roughly uniform across donors in the presence/absence analyses, though that assumption may not hold. A further reported finding was that TCR beta sequences accurately predicted the HLA-A and HLA-B alleles for most subjects in the first cohort. In vitro tests confirmed that a few of the cytomegalovirus-associated TCR beta chains recognize cytomegalovirus antigens. The study gave a list of some 150 TCR beta chains associated with cytomegalovirus. The only immune exposure information available for the cohort was CMV serostatus. Compared with equally common non-associated chains, HLA-associated TCR beta chains in a later analysis were more clonally expanded and had lower generation probabilities. In both the original and validation cohorts, the classifier was reported to diagnose cytomegalovirus status with high specificity and sensitivity. Linkage disequilibrium might explain the correlated functional status among segregating V segments, but an unknown experimental factor could not be ruled out. This cohort had only TCR beta chains sequenced, and the lack of alpha or paired-chain data limited which features could be detected. In a later genetic analysis, fewer N-insertions in productive TCRs were reported among donors in an Asian-associated ancestry cluster than the roughly 700-donor mean. V-gene and J-gene trimming of TCR beta chains was associated with a missense DCLRE1C variant in a later genetic analysis, and the association was replicated in an independent cohort. In a later analysis, more than 15,000 TCR beta sequences were associated with specific HLA alleles at a false discovery rate of 0.05. A group of highly shared sequence variants was considered likely to be a technical artifact of the sequencing pipeline. The 87-base-pair reads could not distinguish some IMGT-functional V segments, including TRBV6-2 and TRBV6-3, so those segments were excluded. According to a later analysis, most CMV-associated TCR beta chains appeared to be HLA-restricted, and the HLA associations seemed to be driven largely by CMV exposure. Several of the top co-occurrence clusters appeared to be linked to parvovirus B19, influenza, CMV and Epstein-Barr virus, according to a later analysis. Broadly in line with IMGT annotations, most TCR beta V segments showed up in productive rearrangements about 90% or about 30% of the time in an earlier analysis of several hundred of the donors.

The method was the immunoSEQ multiplex PCR assay. A mixture of 60 forward primers for TCR Vbeta segments and 13 reverse primers for TCR Jbeta segments was used in the multiplex PCR. Amplification of the CDR3 region of rearranged TCR beta genes was performed with a multiplex PCR assay on genomic DNA. The amplified TCR beta libraries were sequenced on the Illumina HiSeq System as 87-base-pair reads. Processing in the source paper ran as follows. A later analysis tallied roughly 78 million unique TCR beta chains across the roughly 610 repertoires, and some 12 million of those chains were shared by two or more donors. Raw reads were error-corrected and collapsed into unique sequences by a nearest-neighbor algorithm in which closely related sequences were merged to remove PCR and sequencing errors. Alignment of CDR3 sequences to IMGT reference sequences was used to assign V, D and J gene segments. For a sequence to be retained, a match of at least six nucleotides to both a V gene segment and a J gene segment was required. Rearrangements were classified as productive when the CDR3 lacked stop codons and remained in frame with V and J, and all other rearrangements were classified as non-productive. CDR3 was defined by IMGT convention, running from the second conserved V-encoded cysteine to the conserved J-encoded phenylalanine. The earlier analysis of about 640 of the donors excluded any sequence lacking an unambiguous match to a single V gene segment. An earlier analysis of fewer than 750 of the donors classified V segments as functional when productive rearrangements were above 56.7% and as segregating when the standard deviation between donors was above 5%. A statistical classification framework was built to diagnose cytomegalovirus status from the catalog of TCR beta chain sequences. In a later analysis, TCR nucleotide sequences were compared against IMGT/GENE-DB human TR gene sequences so that V and J genes could be assigned. In a later analysis, CDR3 sequences and most-parsimonious VDJ recombination scenarios were assigned using the TCRdist pipeline. In a later analysis, every TCR beta chain was defined by the combination of its CDR3 amino acid sequence and its V-gene family, and reads without a unique V-gene family were dropped. In a later analysis, around 600 highly shared, low-generation-probability nucleotide sequences were removed to address suspected cross-contamination and a sequencing artifact. A later analysis calculated a clonal expansion index for each public chain from normalized within-repertoire ranks of inferred template counts. Generation probabilities in a later analysis came from a VDJ recombination model fitted to out-of-frame rearrangements, and those results were checked against IGoR. Hypergeometric tests were used in a later analysis to score TCR-TCR, TCR-HLA and TCR-CMV co-occurrence, with a repertoire-size bias correction applied to the TCR pairs. To estimate false discovery rates, a later analysis permuted the HLA or CMV assignments 20 times. In a later analysis, co-occurring TCRs were grouped using DBSCAN, and TCRdist sequence similarity was added for clustering within HLA-allele-positive subsets. For co-occurrence clustering, repertoires with fewer than 30,000 or more than 120,000 public chains were excluded, along with 4 to 6 repertoires with anomalous nucleotide sharing. TCRdb carries this immuneACCESS record with in-frame sequences only. Its versions omit some clonotypes, under half of them owing to an unresolved V gene in the studies checked, with the rest unexplained. That table gives V, J and clone size, and the DNA gave D and trimming. The sample table records fewer than 200,000 clones; less than 85% of these occur just once. The ten largest clones capture 3.5% to 5% of the sample.

The chain is encoded by TRBV4-1 joined to TRBJ1-1, with TRBD1 as a weak D call on 5 bases. The sample consisted of PBMCs. This TCR derives from a man aged 40-49 years in good health and CMV-seronegative. The CDR3 region reads CASSQGHQGGVNTEAFF. The DNA reads TGCGCCAGCAGCCAAGGTCATCAGGGAGGAGTGAACACTGAAGCTTTCTTT.